One sample yielded the 30 T cell receptor beta chains listed below, sequenced in a study of blood T cell repertoires in COVID-19. TCRdb keeps only in-frame clones here, not all; method: immunoSEQ multiplex PCR. The data hold 130,000 to 150,000 clones, with under 85% observed a single time. Material for sequencing was peripheral blood. These receptors came from a man in his fifties or sixties with active or convalescent COVID-19.

This sequence joins TRBV12-5 and TRBJ1-1; 8 nucleotides line up with TRBD1. The CDR3 sequence is 15 residues long. Germline V gene data show CDR1 as LGHNT and CDR2 as FRNRAP. Trimming at V came to 2 bases and at J to 6 bases, leaving 8 bases not matched to a gene. The CDR3 bases are TGTGCTAGTGGTTTGTCTGGACAGGGAATCCCTGAAGCTTTCTTT. It codes for CASGLSGQGIPEAFF.

The chain carries TRBV11-2 and TRBJ2-1; tentatively, D is TRBD2 (5 bases). There are 13 residues in the CDR3. Between the trimmed V and J ends, which lost 0 bases and 8 bases, there was a span of 8 bases. Germline V gene data show CDR1 as SGHAT and CDR2 as FQNNGV. DNA for the CDR3: TGTGCCAGCAGCTTAGAGGACTTCTATGAGCAGTTCTTC. Encoded protein: CASSLEDFYEQFF.

The genes are TRBV3-1 (or the pseudogene TRBV3-2) and TRBJ2-2; 9 bases are shared with TRBD1. The CDR3 is 16 amino acids. Trimming at V came to 1 base and at J to 6 bases, leaving 6 bases not matched to a gene. Germline V CDR1 and CDR2: LGHDT, YNNKEL (reference sequence). The CDR3 nucleotides are TGTGCCAGCAGCCAAGTAAGAGACAGGGGGGCCGGGGAGCTGTTTTTT. Amino acids: CASSQVRDRGAGELFF.

This clone has a handful of counts. This chain uses TRBV11-3 with TRBJ2-7; D may be TRBD2 (5 bases). Per the germline V gene, CDR1 is SGHNT and CDR2 is YENEEA. CDR3 size: 13 residues. Trimming cost V 5 bases and J 6 bases, with 14 bases left between them. The CDR3 reads CASSPSTSGEQYF. The CDR3 DNA is TGTGCCAGCAGCCCTAGCACGTCGGGCGAGCAGTACTTC.

The genes are TRBV10-3 and TRBJ2-7; the match to TRBD1 covers 10 bases. With V trimmed by 6 bases and J by 2 bases, 13 bases remained unmatched. Germline values: CDR1 ENHRY, CDR2 SYGVKD. This CDR3 spans 17 amino acids. The CDR3 DNA is TGTGCCATCAGGGGGAGGACCGGGACAGGGGATACCTACGAGCAGTACTTC. This codes for CAIRGRTGTGDTYEQYF.

The chain couples TRBV7-6 to TRBJ1-6; D gene unclear. This CDR3 comprises 15 residues. Germline CDR1 SGHVS, CDR2 FNYEAQ. V gave up 5 bases and J gave up 6 bases, with 14 bases separating them. The CDR3 nucleotides read TGTGCCAGCAGCCTCCTACCCGAGGGTAATTCACCCCTCCACTTT. As protein: CASSLLPEGNSPLHF.

The CDR3 reads CASSLGTGPYGYTF. As DNA, the CDR3 is TGTGCCAGCAGTTTAGGGACAGGGCCCTATGGCTACACCTTC. This sequence joins TRBV27 and TRBJ1-2; 9 nucleotides line up with TRBD1. The J segment lost 4 bases and the V segment lost 2 bases, leaving 2 bases of the junction unmatched. The CDR3 extends over 14 amino acids. The germline CDR1 and CDR2 sequences are MNHEY and SMNVEV (reference sequence).

The sample holds a few counts of this clone. The genes are TRBV2 and TRBJ2-7; possibly TRBD1 for D (5 bases). The CDR3 is 11 residues long. Between the trimmed V and J ends, which lost 7 bases and 5 bases, there was a span of 9 bases. In germline, CDR1 is SNHLY, CDR2 FYNNEI. The CDR3 reads CASNLRDEQYF. The CDR3 DNA reads as TGTGCCAGCAACCTCAGGGACGAGCAGTACTTC.

The CDR3 is CASSYRDISYEQYF. The CDR3 DNA is TGTGCCAGCAGCTACCGGGACATCTCCTACGAGCAGTACTTC. The rearrangement joins TRBV7-8 to TRBJ2-7, with D maybe TRBD1 (6 bases). The germline CDR1 and CDR2 sequences are SGHVS and FQNEAQ. V was clipped by 4 bases and J by 0 bases, with 10 bases between them. This CDR3 is 14 amino acids long.

Ten or more counts support this clone. The chain uses TRBV14 and TRBJ1-2; D not certain. Germline loops: CDR1 SGHDN, CDR2 FVKESK. V was cut by 0 bases and J by 5 bases, with 7 bases left in between. The length of the CDR3 is 13 residues. The CDR3 region is CASSQESSYGYTF. CDR3 in DNA: TGTGCCAGCAGCCAAGAGTCCAGTTATGGCTACACCTTC.

J is TRBJ2-1 and V is TRBV28; D possibly corresponds to TRBD1 (6 bases). Per germline, CDR1 MDHEN and CDR2 SYDVKM. CDR3 length equals 16 residues. V was shortened by 3 bases and J by 3 bases, with 15 bases between the two germline ends. CDR3 in amino acids: CASSLSPGQFYNEQFF. CDR3 nucleotides: TGTGCCAGCAGTTTGTCTCCCGGACAGTTCTACAATGAGCAGTTCTTC.

The sample holds one count of this clone. This chain links TRBV6-5 with TRBJ2-3; TRBD2 matches 13 bases. Germline V gene data show CDR1 as MNHEY and CDR2 as SVGAGI. The CDR3 extends over 15 amino acids. The V and J ends lost 6 bases and 3 bases, in that order; junction bases with no gene match: 3. The CDR3 loop is CASRGLAGRTDTQYF. In nucleotides, the CDR3 is TGTGCCAGCAGGGGACTAGCGGGAAGGACAGATACGCAGTATTTT.

This clone appeared a single time. This rearrangement joins TRBV27 to TRBJ2-4; D is perhaps TRBD2 (6 bases). Trimming took 2 bases from V and 7 from J, leaving 15 bases between them. The CDR3 runs 15 residues. The germline CDR1 and CDR2 sequences are MNHEY and SMNVEV (reference sequence). The CDR3 loop reads CASSLRDGRSNIQYF. CDR3 DNA sequence: TGTGCCAGCAGTTTAAGGGACGGGAGATCGAACATTCAGTACTTC.

The rearrangement links TRBV7-3 to TRBJ1-6; TRBD1 matches 7 bases. Germline V gives CDR1 SGHTA, CDR2 FQGTGA. V shed 6 bases and J 3 bases; nucleotides not matched to a gene: 2. The CDR3 has 14 residues. Here the CDR3 reads CASSRQGYNSPLHF. CDR3 sequence (DNA): TGTGCCAGCAGTAGACAGGGCTATAATTCACCCCTCCACTTT.

The V and J genes are TRBV7-3 and TRBJ2-7; maybe TRBD2 (6 bases). Trimming cost V 2 bases and J 0 bases, with 11 bases left between them. The CDR3 totals 15 residues. Germline V CDR1 and CDR2: SGHTA, FQGTGA. The DNA of the CDR3 is TGTGCCAGCAGCTTAGTCGGGGGTAACTCCTACGAGCAGTACTTC. Protein product: CASSLVGGNSYEQYF.

V usage is TRBV15 and J usage is TRBJ2-5; 10 bases are a match to TRBD1. In germline, CDR1 is LNHNV, CDR2 YYDKDF (reference sequence). The CDR3 extends over 14 amino acids. J was trimmed by 5 bases and V by 7 bases; bases with no gene match: 7. CDR3 in amino acids: CATTWDRGGETQYF. The CDR3 DNA reads TGTGCCACCACCTGGGACAGGGGAGGGGAGACCCAGTACTTC.

The genes are TRBV9 and TRBJ1-5; no clear D. V lost 4 bases to trimming and J lost 5 bases, with 10 bases between them. The germline V gene has CDR1 SGDLS and CDR2 YYNGEE. The CDR3 spans 13 residues. The CDR3 DNA sequence: TGTGCCAGCAGCACCCTCCCGGATCAGCCCCAGCATTTT. It encodes CASSTLPDQPQHF.

The V gene is TRBV12-3 or TRBV12-4, the J gene TRBJ1-1, with 8 nucleotides matching TRBD1. The V and J ends lost 5 bases and 5 bases, in that order; junction bases with no gene match: 4. The CDR3 has 13 residues. CDR3: CASSQGARTEAFF. The DNA of the CDR3 is TGTGCCAGCAGTCAGGGGGCGAGGACTGAAGCTTTCTTT.

This chain connects TRBV5-3 to TRBJ2-5, with 8 bases identical to TRBD1. TRBV5-3 falls under the ORF class, with uncertain function. After removal of 3 bases from V and 5 bases from J, the junction contained 9 bases not matched to a gene. The CDR3 loop spans 15 amino acids. CDR3 in DNA: TGTGCCAGAAGCTATTGGACAGGGACAGAGGAGACCCAGTACTTC. This gives the protein CARSYWTGTEETQYF.

The rearrangement joins TRBV5-1 to TRBJ1-1, with TRBD1 identical over 9 bases. V shed 0 bases, J shed 4 bases, and the junction held 4 bases outside the gene matches. This CDR3 has 15 amino acids. The germline V gene has CDR1 SGHRS and CDR2 YFSETQ. For the CDR3, the DNA is TGCGCCAGCAGCTTGGTTGTGACAGGGGGCACTGAAGCTTTCTTT. The encoded protein is CASSLVVTGGTEAFF.

The genes are TRBV9 and TRBJ1-2, with 10 nucleotides matching TRBD1. CDR3 size: 16 residues. Germline V CDR1 and CDR2: SGDLS, YYNGEE. Germline trimming cut 3 bases from V and 3 bases from J; bases unmatched to any gene: 8. The CDR3 region has the DNA TGTGCCAGCAGCGGCCGACAGGGGGCCTTCTACTATGGCTACACCTTC. This sequence encodes CASSGRQGAFYYGYTF.

The chain joins TRBV9 to TRBJ2-1; 16 bases match TRBD2. The ends lost 6 bases at V and 13 bases at J; junction bases unmatched: 4. CDR1 is SGDLS, CDR2 YYNGEE, per germline. This CDR3 contains 13 residues. The CDR3: CASTGTSGRAQFF. The CDR3 nucleotides are TGTGCCAGCACAGGGACTAGCGGGAGGGCCCAGTTCTTC.

The chain joins TRBV29-1 to TRBJ1-4, with D possibly TRBD1 on 6 matching bases. The germline CDR1 and CDR2 sequences are SQVTM and ANQGSEA. The CDR3 spans 13 residues. Trimming took off 3 bases at V and 7 bases at J, with 12 bases between the two ends. The CDR3 bases are TGCAGCGTTGAGACGGACAGCGGTGAAAAACTGTTTTTT. It specifies CSVETDSGEKLFF.

This rearrangement joins TRBV6-2 or TRBV6-3 to TRBJ1-5; TRBD1 matches 7 bases. The V segment lost 2 bases and the J segment 6 bases; nucleotides outside the gene matches: 4. Germline lookup yields CDR1 MNHEY and CDR2 SVGEGT. The CDR3 runs to 14 residues. As DNA, the CDR3 is TGTGCCAGCAGTTACGCAGGGGGGAGTCAGCCCCAGCATTTT. Amino acids: CASSYAGGSQPQHF.

The chain joins TRBV4-2 to TRBJ2-2, with TRBD2 matching 14 bases. CDR3 length: 17 residues. The V and J ends lost 3 bases and 1 base, in that order; junction bases with no gene match: 1. Germline V CDR1 and CDR2: LGHNA, YNFKEQ. For the CDR3, the DNA is TGTGCCAGCAGCCAGGGGACTAGCGGGAGGAACACCGGGGAGCTGTTTTTT. This sequence encodes CASSQGTSGRNTGELFF.

Details on this clone: Other nucleotide sequences from this sample produce the same CDR3. The chain is built from TRBV29-1 and TRBJ2-7, with 11 bases that match TRBD1. This CDR3 contains 12 residues. J lost 3 bases, V lost 7 bases, and 2 bases had no gene match. Germline CDR1 is SQVTM and CDR2 is ANQGSEA. CDR3 nucleotides: TGCAGCGCCGGGACAGGGGGCTACGAGCAGTACTTC. Translating it yields CSAGTGGYEQYF.

This clone was counted many times. V gene TRBV28 combines with J gene TRBJ1-5; 8 bases are a match to TRBD1. Germline lookup yields CDR1 MDHEN and CDR2 SYDVKM. Trimming at V came to 4 bases and at J to 0 bases, leaving 11 bases not matched to a gene. This CDR3 has 18 residues. The CDR3 nucleotides read TGTGCCAGCAGTTCACCGGGACAGGCCCTCTATAGCAATCAGCCCCAGCATTTT. Translated, it gives CASSSPGQALYSNQPQHF.

This clone occurred a few times. The chain is built from TRBV11-2 and TRBJ1-5, with D tentatively TRBD1 (6 bases). V was trimmed by 3 bases and J by 5 bases, leaving 14 bases between them. Germline loops: CDR1 SGHAT, CDR2 FQNNGV. The CDR3 consists of 15 residues. The CDR3 protein is CASSFTTGFDQPQHF. The CDR3 DNA follows: TGTGCCAGCAGCTTCACTACAGGGTTTGATCAGCCCCAGCATTTT.

V gene TRBV4-1 combines with J gene TRBJ1-2; D unresolved. The CDR3 length is 12 residues. The ends were cut back, 3 bases at V and 4 bases at J, with 6 bases in the middle. CDR1 and CDR2 (germline): MGHRA, YSYEKL. The DNA of the CDR3 is TGCGCCAGCAGCCAGCTAGGCTATGGCTACACCTTC. Translating it yields CASSQLGYGYTF.

The V and J genes are TRBV6-1 and TRBJ1-2; weak D call: TRBD1 (6 bases). The V gene's germline CDR1 is MNHNS and CDR2 SASEGT. V was cut by 0 bases and J by 7 bases, with 18 bases left in between. This CDR3 comprises 16 residues. CDR3 sequence (DNA): TGTGCCAGCAGTGAAGCACGTGCGTGGGGGCGCGGTGGCTACACCTTC. It encodes CASSEARAWGRGGYTF.